A single sample gave rise to the 2 T cell receptor beta chains below, sequenced in a study of patients and donors after allogeneic stem cell transplantation. TCRdb reprocessed the RT-PCR reads via MiXCR and lists one record per CDR3 protein. The sample includes about 8,800 distinct CDR3 sequences, 3% to 4.5% of them seen just once. The material sequenced was blood, either unsorted or a sorted T cell fraction (not recorded which). Receptors were obtained from a human donor who was either an allogeneic HSCT recipient or a stem cell or donor lymphocyte infusion donor (not recorded which). It is not recorded whose cells these are; they may come from a transplant donor.

This clonotype was seen repeatedly, ten times or more. The DNA of the CDR3 is TGTGCCAGCAGCCCCACACCGGGACAGACCTACAATGAGCAGTTCTTC. Its protein is CASSPTPGQTYNEQFF. The rearrangement uses TRBV7-3 and TRBJ2-1; 7 bases map to TRBD1. The CDR3 contains 16 residues. Germline CDR1 SGHTA, CDR2 FQGTGA. The V and J ends lost 5 bases and 2 bases, in that order; junction bases with no gene match: 9.

Many counts were recorded for this clonotype. This chain joins TRBV7-2 and TRBJ2-1; unclear D gene. Germline CDR1 is SGHTA and CDR2 is FQGNSA. V lost 0 bases and J 5 bases, leaving 8 bases between the germline ends. The CDR3 runs to 14 residues. The CDR3 reads CASSLAHIDNEQFF. CDR3 coding DNA: TGTGCCAGCAGCTTAGCCCACATCGACAATGAGCAGTTCTTC.